Presented here are 18 T cell receptor beta chains from one specimen sequenced in a study of blood T cell repertoires in COVID-19. This table comes from immunoSEQ multiplex PCR, and its TCRdb copy is limited to in-frame clones, with some not included. The table records 250,000 to 300,000 clones, about 85% of them present only once. The sample comprised peripheral blood. The receptors derive from a woman aged 50 to 65 who had recovered from COVID-19.

The V gene is TRBV4-1, the J gene TRBJ2-7; TRBD2 might be the D (5 bases). Germline CDR1 MGHRA, CDR2 YSYEKL. The CDR3 has 15 amino acids. V lost 5 bases, J lost 6 bases, and 20 bases lay in between. Here the CDR3 DNA reads TGCGCCAGCAGCGTGGCCGGGCGGAGGTTGTCCGAGCAGTACTTC. It yields the protein CASSVAGRRLSEQYF.

This sequence joins TRBV7-9 and TRBJ1-2, with a tentative D call TRBD1 (6 bases). The CDR3 has 12 amino acids. The V end lost 5 bases, the J end lost 6 bases, and 10 bases lay between the germline ends. The germline V gene has CDR1 SEHNR and CDR2 FQNEAQ (reference sequence). CDR3: CASSPRTDGYTF. The CDR3 nucleotides are TGTGCCAGCAGCCCCCGGACAGATGGCTACACCTTC.

V usage is TRBV29-1 and J usage is TRBJ2-5; 8 bases are a match to TRBD2. The CDR3 runs to 14 residues. Germline values: CDR1 SQVTM, CDR2 ANQGSEA. The ends lost 4 bases at V and 4 bases at J; junction bases unmatched: 8. CDR3 in DNA: TGCAGCGTTGTAAGCGGGGGCGAGGGAGAGACCCAGTACTTC. Its protein product is CSVVSGGEGETQYF.

The chain combines TRBV2 with TRBJ1-1; 8 bases match TRBD1. The CDR3 runs to 13 residues. Per the germline V gene, CDR1 is SNHLY and CDR2 is FYNNEI. The V and J ends lost 9 bases and 4 bases, in that order; junction bases with no gene match: 7. CDR3 residues: CARRTGRATEAFF. The CDR3 nucleotides are TGTGCCAGAAGGACAGGGAGGGCCACTGAAGCTTTCTTT.

The chain couples TRBV14 to TRBJ2-5, with TRBD1 matching 7 bases. Germline trimming cut 0 bases from V and 6 bases from J; bases unmatched to any gene: 4. The CDR3 is 14 residues long. From germline, CDR1 is SGHDN and CDR2 FVKESK. The CDR3: CASSQETGLKTQYF. The DNA of the CDR3 is TGTGCCAGCAGCCAAGAGACAGGGTTAAAGACCCAGTACTTC.

This chain links TRBV30 with TRBJ2-6, with D perhaps TRBD1 (6 bases). V lost 0 bases and J lost 2, with 17 bases in between. The V gene's germline CDR1 is GTSNPN and CDR2 SVGIG (reference sequence). This CDR3 is built from 18 residues. As DNA, the CDR3 is TGTGCCTGGAGTGTATATCGGACAGCAGAGACTGGGGCCAACGTCCTGACTTTC. Protein: CAWSVYRTAETGANVLTF.

This chain links TRBV9 with TRBJ1-1, with 7 bases aligning to TRBD1. CDR1 SGDLS and CDR2 YYNGEE come from the germline V gene. The CDR3 sequence is 13 residues long. V lost 5 bases, J lost 2 bases, and 3 bases stayed unmatched. CDR3 sequence: CASRGDSNTEAFF. CDR3 nucleotide sequence: TGTGCCAGCAGAGGGGACAGCAACACTGAAGCTTTCTTT. Full variable domain (rest looked up from reference TRBV9 and TRBJ1-1): DSGVTQTPKHLITATGQRVTLRCSPRSGDLSVYWYQQSLDQGLQFLIQYYNGEERAKGNILERFSAQQFPDLHSELNLSSLELGDSALYFCASRGDSNTEAFFGQGTRLTVV.

The chain carries TRBV12-3 or TRBV12-4 and TRBJ2-7; TRBD2 matches 7 bases. Trimming took 7 bases from V and 2 from J; bases not matched to a gene: 5. This CDR3 has 13 amino acids. This CDR3 is CASKKSGAYEQYF. The CDR3 bases are TGTGCCAGCAAGAAGAGCGGGGCCTACGAGCAGTACTTC.

The chain recombines TRBV5-1 with TRBJ1-1, with a possible D match to TRBD1 (6 bases). CDR1 is SGHRS, CDR2 YFSETQ, per germline. V was trimmed by 0 bases and J by 6 bases, leaving 9 bases between them. The CDR3 sequence is 13 residues long. CDR3 bases: TGCGCCAGCAGCTTGGGGGGACAATCTGAAGCTTTCTTT. Translated, it gives CASSLGGQSEAFF.

The chain joins TRBV5-4 to TRBJ2-5, with D perhaps TRBD2 (6 bases). CDR1 and CDR2 (germline): SGHNT, YYREEE (reference sequence). The CDR3 contains 15 residues. V lost 2 bases to trimming and J lost 4 bases, with 15 bases between them. The CDR3 region has the DNA TGTGCCAGCAGCTTCCCGGGGCCAGCGGGAGAGACCCAGTACTTC. As protein: CASSFPGPAGETQYF.

The V gene is TRBV30, the J gene TRBJ1-1; D call uncertain. This CDR3 comprises 11 residues. CDR1 and CDR2 from the germline V gene are GTSNPN and SVGIG (reference sequence). V lost 7 bases and J lost 0, with 6 bases in between. The CDR3 nucleotides are TGTGCCTCTCTGTTGAACACTGAAGCTTTCTTT. Its translation is CASLLNTEAFF.

V is TRBV5-6 and J is TRBJ2-2; 8 nucleotides align to TRBD2. Trimming took 0 bases from V and 4 from J; bases not matched to a gene: 5. This CDR3 is 16 amino acids long. Germline V gene data show CDR1 as SGHDT and CDR2 as YYEEEE. The CDR3, as DNA: TGTGCCAGCAGCTTGGCCGGGAGGGTTAGCACCGGGGAGCTGTTTTTT. It is translated as CASSLAGRVSTGELFF. Based on the CDR3 plus reference TRBV5-6 and TRBJ2-2, the full variable domain is DAGVTQSPTHLIKTRGQQVTLRCSPKSGHDTVSWYQQALGQGPQFIFQYYEEEERQRGNFPDRFSGHQFPNYSSELNVNALLLGDSALYLCASSLAGRVSTGELFFGEGSRLTVL.

The chain couples TRBV5-5 to TRBJ1-2; D is unresolved. CDR3 size: 18 residues. CDR1 and CDR2 from the germline V gene are SGHKS and YYEKEE (reference sequence). V was cut by 2 bases and J by 0 bases, with 20 bases left in between. The CDR3 reads CASSLRATPGGPNYGYTF. In DNA, the CDR3 is TGTGCCAGCAGCTTAAGGGCCACCCCGGGAGGCCCTAACTATGGCTACACCTTC. The whole variable domain, filled in from reference TRBV5-5 and TRBJ1-2, reads DAGVTQSPTHLIKTRGQQVTLRCSPISGHKSVSWYQQVLGQGPQFIFQYYEKEERGRGNFPDRFSARQFPNYSSELNVNALLLGDSALYLCASSLRATPGGPNYGYTFGSGTRLTVV.

V and J are TRBV2 and TRBJ1-2, with D unclear. The V gene's germline CDR1 is SNHLY and CDR2 FYNNEI. V was shortened by 7 bases and J by 2 bases, with 11 bases between the two germline ends. The CDR3 is 13 residues long. The chain's CDR3 is CASKERGNYGYTF. CDR3 sequence (DNA): TGTGCCAGCAAAGAGAGAGGGAACTATGGCTACACCTTC.

The J gene is TRBJ2-7, the V gene TRBV7-3; the D gene is possibly TRBD1 (6 bases). Trimming took 5 bases from V and 7 from J, leaving 12 bases between them. CDR3 length: 12 residues. Per the germline V gene, CDR1 is SGHTA and CDR2 is FQGTGA. CDR3 region: CASSQGFGEQYF. The CDR3, as DNA: TGTGCCAGCAGCCAGGGGTTTGGGGAGCAGTACTTC.

The V and J genes are TRBV6-4 and TRBJ1-2; 10 bases align to TRBD1. This CDR3 is 18 amino acids long. V shed 7 bases, J shed 0 bases, and the junction held 14 bases outside the gene matches. The germline V gene has CDR1 MRHNA and CDR2 SNTAGT. The CDR3 region is CASKGTRDRGLPNYGYTF. The CDR3 DNA reads as TGTGCCAGCAAGGGGACCCGGGACAGGGGCCTGCCTAACTATGGCTACACCTTC.

Here the CDR3 DNA reads TGCAGCGTTATGACAGGGGGGGGCTATGGCTACACCTTC. It codes for CSVMTGGGYGYTF. The rearrangement uses TRBV29-1 and TRBJ1-2, with 9 bases identical to TRBD1. Germline CDR1 SQVTM, CDR2 ANQGSEA. Trimming cost V 5 bases and J 4 bases; bases outside gene matches: 5. The CDR3 runs 13 residues.

This chain connects TRBV19 to TRBJ2-2, with D possibly TRBD2 on 7 matching bases. The CDR3 runs 17 residues. Germline V lookup: CDR1 LNHDA, CDR2 SQIVND (reference sequence). Deletions cut 6 bases from V and 0 bases from J, with 17 bases between. Written as DNA, the CDR3 is TGTGCCAGTAGCATGGGAGGGGGGAGATCGAACACCGGGGAGCTGTTTTTT. Translating it yields CASSMGGGRSNTGELFF.